This is a list of T cell receptor beta chains from one sample in a study of CD8+CD57+ T cells in acquired aplastic anemia. A single record per CDR3 protein comes from TCRdb applying MiXCR to the reads. The sample has around 79,000 distinct CDR3 sequences; about 70% are singletons. The source material was sorted CD4+, CD8+, or CD8+CD57+ T cells (not recorded which) from PBMCs. Every receptor here comes from a human donor with aplastic anemia. Each CDR3 is given with its conserved first and last residue. Each record gives: clone size, J gene, CDR3 length, D gene, V gene, CDR3 DNA, CDR3 protein. The D gene is left open where the match is weak. Where a row states a size, it is once, few, many or the class of an expanded clone; other rows omit it.

many	TRBJ2-7	15	TRBD1	TRBV7-9	TGTGCCAGCAGCTCCAAGTTGGGCAGGGGGCACGAGCAGTACTTC	CASSSKLGRGHEQYF
.	TRBJ2-7	13	.	TRBV5-1	TGCGCCAGCAGCTTGGCCCGAGGCAACGAGCAGTACTTC	CASSLARGNEQYF
few	TRBJ1-1	13	.	TRBV6-5	TGTGCCAGCAGTCAAGGGACATACACTGAAGCTTTCTTT	CASSQGTYTEAFF
few	TRBJ1-1	14	.	TRBV7-9	TGTGCCAGCAGCTTAGATGAGGTGAACACTGAAGCTTTCTTT	CASSLDEVNTEAFF
.	TRBJ1-1	15	TRBD1	TRBV7-3	TGTGCCAGCAGCGTTAGACAGGGGCTGAACACTGAAGCTTTCTTT	CASSVRQGLNTEAFF
.	TRBJ1-5	11	.	TRBV10-3	TGTGCCATCGGGGGGGATCAGCCCCAGCATTTT	CAIGGDQPQHF
.	TRBJ1-5	13	.	TRBV7-2	TGTGCCAGCAGCTTAGGGGGGTATCAGCCCCAGCATTTT	CASSLGGYQPQHF
few	TRBJ2-7	14	.	TRBV15	TGTGCCACCAGCAGAGAAGATGGGGGGTACGAGCAGTACTTC	CATSREDGGYEQYF
once	TRBJ1-1	12	.	TRBV6-4	TGTGCCAGCAGTGACGGAAAGACTGAAGCTTTCTTT	CASSDGKTEAFF
.	TRBJ2-7	15	.	TRBV7-8	TGTGCCACACACCTTTTTGCGGGGCGAAACTACGAGCAGTACTTC	CATHLFAGRNYEQYF
few	TRBJ2-1	14	.	TRBV27	TGTGCCAGCAGTTTCGACCGCCAGTACAATGAGCAGTTCTTC	CASSFDRQYNEQFF
.	TRBJ2-2	15	.	TRBV11-2	TGTGCCAGCAGCCCACCAAGGAGTAACACCGGGGAGCTGTTTTTT	CASSPPRSNTGELFF
.	TRBJ1-5	14	.	TRBV19	TGTGCCAGCACGACCCCCTATAGCAATCAGCCCCAGCATTTT	CASTTPYSNQPQHF
.	TRBJ1-2	11	.	TRBV12-3/TRBV12-4	TGTGCCAGCACCCCGCGCTATGGCTACACCTTC	CASTPRYGYTF
.	TRBJ2-3	16	TRBD2	TRBV7-3	TGTGCCAGCAGCTTATCGGCGGGGGGAGGCGAAGATACGCAGTATTTT	CASSLSAGGGEDTQYF
.	TRBJ2-5	15	TRBD2	TRBV12-3/TRBV12-4	TGTGCCAGCAGCCCGGGACTAGCGGTCCAAGAGACCCAGTACTTC	CASSPGLAVQETQYF
.	TRBJ1-1	13	TRBD1	TRBV4-2	TGTGCCAGCAGCCAACGCACAGGGGATGGGACTTTCTTT	CASSQRTGDGTFF
.	TRBJ1-5	11	.	TRBV27	TGTGCCAGCAGTTTGAGACAGCCCCAGCATTTT	CASSLRQPQHF
.	TRBJ2-7	13	.	TRBV2	TGTGCCAGCAGTGGAGGGGGTGGAGGCGAGCAGTACTTC	CASSGGGGGEQYF
.	TRBJ1-1	15	.	TRBV7-2	TGTGCCAGCAGCCTCAATGGAAACATGAACACTGAAGCTTTCTTT	CASSLNGNMNTEAFF
.	TRBJ2-5	13	TRBD1	TRBV29-1	TGCAGCGTTGGGACAGGGGGCCGAGAGACCCAGTACTTC	CSVGTGGRETQYF
.	TRBJ1-1	15	.	TRBV29-1	TGCAGCGTCCTGGGAAGGGCTTCAACCGACACTGAAGCTTTCTTT	CSVLGRASTDTEAFF
.	TRBJ1-5	13	TRBD1	TRBV29-1	TGCAGCGTTCTAACAGGGGTCAATCAGCCCCAGCATTTT	CSVLTGVNQPQHF
.	TRBJ2-1	16	TRBD2	TRBV20-1	TGCAGTGCTAGAGATCCCTTGCGGGGGGACAACAATGAGCAGTTCTTC	CSARDPLRGDNNEQFF
.	TRBJ1-1	13	.	TRBV2	TGTGCCACCACCTTGGTGGAGAACACTGAAGCTTTCTTT	CATTLVENTEAFF
.	TRBJ2-5	11	.	TRBV20-1	TGCAGTGCTAGATTGGGCGAGACCCAGTACTTC	CSARLGETQYF
.	TRBJ2-7	16	.	TRBV2	TGTGCCAGCAGGGACGCGGGACAGTGGAATCTCTACGAGCAGTACTTC	CASRDAGQWNLYEQYF
.	TRBJ2-1	11	.	TRBV2	TGTGCCAGCAGTGATCGGGATGAGCAGTTCTTC	CASSDRDEQFF
.	TRBJ1-5	13	.	TRBV6-5	TGTGCCAGCAGTTACTCGAACGGTCAGCCCCAGCATTTT	CASSYSNGQPQHF
.	TRBJ1-2	14	.	TRBV20-1	TGCAGTGCTAGAGATCTTGTTGGGACAACCGGCTACACCTTC	CSARDLVGTTGYTF
.	TRBJ1-5	13	TRBD1	TRBV7-8	TGTGCCAGCAGCCTTCTGACAGGGGGGCCCCAGCATTTT	CASSLLTGGPQHF
.	TRBJ2-5	12	.	TRBV2	TGTGCCAGCAGTTACGTCCAAGAGACCCAGTACTTC	CASSYVQETQYF